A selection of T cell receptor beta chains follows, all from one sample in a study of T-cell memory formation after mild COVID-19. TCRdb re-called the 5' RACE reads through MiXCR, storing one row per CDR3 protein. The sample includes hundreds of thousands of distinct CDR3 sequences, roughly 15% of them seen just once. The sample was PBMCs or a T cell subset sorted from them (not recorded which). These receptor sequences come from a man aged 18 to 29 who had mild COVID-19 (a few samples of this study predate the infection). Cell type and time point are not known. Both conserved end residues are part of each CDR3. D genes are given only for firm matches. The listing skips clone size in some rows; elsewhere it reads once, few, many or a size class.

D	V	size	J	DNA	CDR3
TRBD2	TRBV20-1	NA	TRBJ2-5	TGCAGTGCCAAAAGACTGCGGGGGGGGACCCAGTACTTC	CSAKRLRGGTQYF
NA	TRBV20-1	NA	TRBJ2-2	TGCAGTGCTAGGAAACAGGGGAACACCGGGGAGCTGTTTTTT	CSARKQGNTGELFF
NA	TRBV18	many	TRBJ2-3	TGTGCCAGCTCCCCTGGGAGGAGCACAGATACGCAGTATTTT	CASSPGRSTDTQYF
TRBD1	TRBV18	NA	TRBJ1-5	TGTGCCAGCTCGGACAGGGCGGGACAGCCCCAGCATTTT	CASSDRAGQPQHF
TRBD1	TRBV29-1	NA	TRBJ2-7	TGCAGCGGGGGACAGGGCGCCGAGCAGTACTTC	CSGGQGAEQYF
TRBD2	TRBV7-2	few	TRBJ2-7	TGTGCCAGCAGCTTATGGGGGGGGTCGGTCAACGAGCAGTACTTC	CASSLWGGSVNEQYF
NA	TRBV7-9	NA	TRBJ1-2	TGTGCCATCAGCGTCATCCACGGGGTGGGGTATTCTGGCTACACCTTC	CAISVIHGVGYSGYTF
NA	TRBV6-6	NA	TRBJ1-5	TGTGCCAGCACAGACCCCCGGGGTCAGCCCCAGCATTTT	CASTDPRGQPQHF
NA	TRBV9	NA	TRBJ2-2	TGTGCCAGCAGCGTAGGTGGACACGGGACCGGGGAGCTGTTTTTT	CASSVGGHGTGELFF
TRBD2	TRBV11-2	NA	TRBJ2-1	TGTGCCAGCAGCTTAGTGGTTCTAGCGGGGGGATACAATGAGCAGTTCTTC	CASSLVVLAGGYNEQFF
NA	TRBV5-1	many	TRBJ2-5	TGCGCCAGCAGCTTGGTGGGTAGAACTGAGACCCAGTACTTC	CASSLVGRTETQYF
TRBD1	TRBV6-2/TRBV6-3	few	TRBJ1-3	TGTGCCAGCAGTTACGTGGGACAGTCTGACGGAAACACCATATATTTT	CASSYVGQSDGNTIYF
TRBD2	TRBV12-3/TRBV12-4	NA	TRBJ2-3	TGTGCCAGCAGTCTAAGGGACTATCAAGCAGCGCAGTATTTT	CASSLRDYQAAQYF
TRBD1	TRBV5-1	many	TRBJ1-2	TGCGCCAGCAGCCCGGGACAGGGAGCGAGGGGCTACACCTTC	CASSPGQGARGYTF
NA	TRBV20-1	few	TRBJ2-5	TGCAGTGCCCGAGAACTAGGTTTCCAAGAGACCCAGTACTTC	CSARELGFQETQYF
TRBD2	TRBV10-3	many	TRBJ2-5	TGTGCCATCAAAAATAGCGGGGGGGGCCAAGAGACCCAGTACTTC	CAIKNSGGGQETQYF
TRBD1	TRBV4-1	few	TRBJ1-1	TGCGCCAGCAGCCAGACTCCTAAGGGGGCATGGACTGAAGCTTTCTTT	CASSQTPKGAWTEAFF
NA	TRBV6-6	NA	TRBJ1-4	TGTGCCAGCAGCCCACAGGGCTATGAAAAACTGTTTTTT	CASSPQGYEKLFF
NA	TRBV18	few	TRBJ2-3	TGTGCCAGCTCACAAGTGACAGGGAGGGATACGCAGTATTTT	CASSQVTGRDTQYF
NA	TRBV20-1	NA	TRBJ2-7	TGCAGTGCTAGAGATCGGTTCGGGAGCCACGAGCAGTACTTC	CSARDRFGSHEQYF
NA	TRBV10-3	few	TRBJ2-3	TGTGCCATCAGTGAGTTCATAGTTACTGGGAATCTCGGTACGCAGTATTTT	CAISEFIVTGNLGTQYF
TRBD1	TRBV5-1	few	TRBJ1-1	TGCGCCAGCAGCTTGGGTCCAGGGGGCCTGAACACTGAAGCTTTCTTT	CASSLGPGGLNTEAFF
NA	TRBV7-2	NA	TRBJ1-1	TGTGCCAGCAGCTTAGGAGGGGGGGACACTGAAGCTTTCTTT	CASSLGGGDTEAFF
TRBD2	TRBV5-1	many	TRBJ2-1	TGCGCCAGCAGCTTGGTGGCTAGCGGGCCCTCATCTCGCTCCTACAATGAGCAGTTCTTC	CASSLVASGPSSRSYNEQFF
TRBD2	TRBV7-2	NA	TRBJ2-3	TGTGCCAGCAGTAGAAGCGGGGGGCTTCCCGATACGCAGTATTTT	CASSRSGGLPDTQYF
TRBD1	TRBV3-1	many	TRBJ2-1	TGTGCCAGCAGCCCGGACAGGGTAATTCTCAATGAGCAGTTCTTC	CASSPDRVILNEQFF
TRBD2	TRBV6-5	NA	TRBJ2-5	TGTGCCAGCAGTTACTGGACTAGCGGCAAAGAGACCCAGTACTTC	CASSYWTSGKETQYF
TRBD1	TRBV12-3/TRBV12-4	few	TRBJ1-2	TGTGCCAGCAGTCCCCGATCGACAGGGCCAAGGGGCTACACCTTC	CASSPRSTGPRGYTF
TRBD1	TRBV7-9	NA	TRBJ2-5	TGTGCCAGCAGCTCAAAAACAGGGGTGGAGACCCAGTACTTC	CASSSKTGVETQYF
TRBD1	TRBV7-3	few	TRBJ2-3	TGTGCCAGCAGCCAGAGGGGGCTTTACACAGATACGCAGTATTTT	CASSQRGLYTDTQYF
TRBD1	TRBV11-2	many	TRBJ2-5	TGTGCCAGCACCCCCTTCCGGGACAGGGTGATCAAGACCCAGTACTTC	CASTPFRDRVIKTQYF
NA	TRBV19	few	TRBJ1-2	TGTGCCAGTACGACAGACTATGGCTACACCTTC	CASTTDYGYTF
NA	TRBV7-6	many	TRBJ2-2	TGTGCCAGCACCCAACGGGGCTTAGGACCAACCACCGGGGAGCTGTTTTTT	CASTQRGLGPTTGELFF
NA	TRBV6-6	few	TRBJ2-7	TGTGCCAGCAGTTACTCCAGGGAGCAGTCCTACGAGCAGTACTTC	CASSYSREQSYEQYF
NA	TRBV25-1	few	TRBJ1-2	TGTGCCAGCAGTGATGATTGGGGAGCGGGATATGGCTACACCTTC	CASSDDWGAGYGYTF
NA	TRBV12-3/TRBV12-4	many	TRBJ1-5	TGTGCCAGCAGTTTAGCAGTCCAGGCCAATCAGCCCCAGCATTTT	CASSLAVQANQPQHF
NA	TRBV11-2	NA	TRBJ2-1	TGTGCCAGCAGCTTAATACGGGACTCCTCCACCGATAAGCAGTTCTTC	CASSLIRDSSTDKQFF
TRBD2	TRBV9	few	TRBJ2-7	TGTGCCAGCAGCGTCGGGGGGGCCAACTCCTACGAGCAGTACTTC	CASSVGGANSYEQYF
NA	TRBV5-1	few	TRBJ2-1	TGCGCCAGCAGGATTAGTAGGGATGAGCAGTTCTTC	CASRISRDEQFF
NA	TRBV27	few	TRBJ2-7	TGTGCCAGCAGTTTTATCCCGATGGTTGGAGGGACCTACGAGCAGTACTTC	CASSFIPMVGGTYEQYF
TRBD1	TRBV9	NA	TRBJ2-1	TGTGCCAGCAGCGTAGGTAGACAGGGGGCCTCCGAGCAGTTCTTC	CASSVGRQGASEQFF
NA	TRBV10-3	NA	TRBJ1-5	TGTGCCATCAGGGAGGGGGTAACGGGGCCCCAGCATTTT	CAIREGVTGPQHF
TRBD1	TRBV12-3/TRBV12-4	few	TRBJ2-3	TGTGCCAGCGGAACACAAAGGGGGCTCGGAAAGTATTTT	CASGTQRGLGKYF
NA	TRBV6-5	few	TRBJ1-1	TGTGCCAGCAGTCCCCGGGGGGTTCAGACTGAAGCTTTCTTT	CASSPRGVQTEAFF
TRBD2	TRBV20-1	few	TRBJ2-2	TGCAGTGCTGCCTCCTCTCGGGGGGTGGAGGCCGGGGAGCTGTTTTTT	CSAASSRGVEAGELFF
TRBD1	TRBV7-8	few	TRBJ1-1	TGTGCCAGCAGCTCCCGGGACAGGGGCACTGAAGCTTTCTTT	CASSSRDRGTEAFF
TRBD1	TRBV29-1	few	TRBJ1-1	TGCAGCGCTAATCTCCGACAGGGCAACACTGAAGCTTTCTTT	CSANLRQGNTEAFF
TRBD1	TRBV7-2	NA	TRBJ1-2	TGTGCCAGCAGCTTAGCGCCTTCGAGGACAGGGGGCTTAGACTATGGCTACACCTTC	CASSLAPSRTGGLDYGYTF
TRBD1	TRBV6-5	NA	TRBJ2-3	TGTGCCAGCAGTGGAACAGGGGGCGCCCGAGGGGATACGCAGTATTTT	CASSGTGGARGDTQYF
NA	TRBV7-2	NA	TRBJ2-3	TGTGCCAGCAGCTTAACACAGGGACTGAGCACAGATACGCAGTATTTT	CASSLTQGLSTDTQYF
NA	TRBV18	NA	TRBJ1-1	TGTGCCAGCTCACCAGGGGACGCGATACCCTTGAACACTGAAGCTTTCTTT	CASSPGDAIPLNTEAFF
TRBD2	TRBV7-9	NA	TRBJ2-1	TGTGCCAGCAGCTCGGTAAGGCTAGCGGGGGACAATGAGCAGTTCTTC	CASSSVRLAGDNEQFF
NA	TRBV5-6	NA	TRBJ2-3	TGTGCCAGCAGCTTGGGGGCGGGGACGAGCACAGATACGCAGTATTTT	CASSLGAGTSTDTQYF